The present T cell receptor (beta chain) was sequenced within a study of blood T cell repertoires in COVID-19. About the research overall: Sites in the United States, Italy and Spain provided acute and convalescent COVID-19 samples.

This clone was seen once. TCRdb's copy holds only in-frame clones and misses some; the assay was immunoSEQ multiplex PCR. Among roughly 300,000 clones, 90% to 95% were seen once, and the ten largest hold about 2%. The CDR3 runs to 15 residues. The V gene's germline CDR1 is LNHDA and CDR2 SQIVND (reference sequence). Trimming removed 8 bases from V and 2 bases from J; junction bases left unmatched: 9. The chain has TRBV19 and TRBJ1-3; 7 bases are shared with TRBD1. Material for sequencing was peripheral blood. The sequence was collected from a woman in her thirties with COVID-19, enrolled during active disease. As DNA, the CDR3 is TGTGCCAGTGGAGTGGGCGGACAGGCTGGAAACACCATATATTTT. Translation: CASGVGGQAGNTIYF. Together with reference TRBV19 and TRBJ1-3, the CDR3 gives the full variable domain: DGGITQSPKYLFRKEGQNVTLSCEQNLNHDAMYWYRQDPGQGLRLIYYSQIVNDFQKGDIAEGYSVSREKKESFPLTVTSAQKNPTAFYLCASGVGGQAGNTIYFGEGSWLTVV.